The source of this TCR beta chain is a study of blood T cell repertoires in COVID-19. Whole-study context: PBMCs, B-cell-depleted T cells, or T cells were the source of the cDNA or gDNA that made up the material.

Germline CDR1 and CDR2: LGHDT and YNNKEL (reference sequence). The CDR3 sequence is 15 residues long. Trimming cost V 0 bases and J 2 bases, with 9 bases left between them. Authors' processing steps: By means of reference gene primer amplification, nucleated cell counts were estimated. Clones were sequenced by immunoSEQ multiplex PCR, and TCRdb holds only the in-frame ones, with some missing. That table gives V, J and clone size, and the DNA gave D and trimming. The sample yields about 240,000 clones, roughly 87% seen once. This receptor was obtained from a man aged 55 to 70 who had recovered from COVID-19. The chain joins TRBV3-1 (or the pseudogene TRBV3-2) to TRBJ2-3, with D maybe TRBD1 (5 bases). Material: peripheral blood. CDR3 sequence: CASSQDRAITDTQYF. The DNA for the CDR3 is TGTGCCAGCAGCCAAGACAGGGCTATCACAGATACGCAGTATTTT.